Each of the 9 T cell receptor beta chains below was sequenced from the same sample in a study of T cells in Graves' hyperthyroidism and ophthalmopathy. Template material for amplifying TCR beta CDR3 regions consisted of RNA transcripts. First-round RT-PCR targeting the TCR CDR3 was performed with the HTBI primer set. TCRdb fed the multiplex PCR reads into MiXCR, producing one record per CDR3 protein. The sample shows about 840,000 distinct CDR3 sequences, about 38% of them seen only once. Input material: blood. The receptors were gathered from a man between 18 and 29 years old with Graves' hyperthyroidism.

The rearrangement uses TRBV4-1 and TRBJ1-5, with D perhaps matching TRBD1 (5 bases). Trimming shortened V by 0 bases and J by 6 bases, and 9 bases separated the two germline ends. This CDR3 is 14 amino acids long. CDR1 is MGHRA, CDR2 YSYEKL, per germline. Written as DNA, the CDR3 is TGCGCCAGCAGCCAAGATGGCGGGGGTCAGCCCCAGCATTTT. Its translation is CASSQDGGGQPQHF.

The chain joins TRBV7-9 to TRBJ2-5; no reliable D call. V lost 1 base, J lost 4 bases, and 16 bases lay in between. Germline V gives CDR1 SEHNR, CDR2 FQNEAQ (reference sequence). The CDR3 loop spans 16 amino acids. Written as DNA, the CDR3 is TGTGCCAGCAGCTTAGGGATCGGCGATAGTCCAGAGACCCAGTACTTC. It codes for CASSLGIGDSPETQYF. The variable domain in full, with the rest retrieved from reference TRBV7-9 and TRBJ2-5, is DTGVSQNPRHKITKRGQNVTFRCDPISEHNRLYWYRQTLGQGPEFLTYFQNEAQLEKSRLLSDRFSAERPKGSFSTLEIQRTEQGDSAMYLCASSLGIGDSPETQYFGPGTRLLVL.

The chain links TRBV10-3 to TRBJ1-1, with D tentatively TRBD1 (5 bases). V was cut by 10 bases and J by 1 base, with 19 bases left in between. The germline V gene has CDR1 ENHRY and CDR2 SYGVKD. The CDR3 totals 15 residues. CDR3 loop: CASSSIYGGNTEAFF. CDR3 in DNA: TGTGCCAGCAGCTCCATCTACGGGGGGAACACTGAAGCTTTCTTT.

This clonotype appeared a single time. The V and J genes are TRBV7-2 and TRBJ1-2, with D unresolved. Germline values: CDR1 SGHTA, CDR2 FQGNSA. V was clipped by 7 bases and J by 6 bases, with 15 bases between them. The CDR3 contains 13 residues. The CDR3 loop is CASTPSWNHGYTF. The CDR3 DNA reads TGTGCCAGCACCCCAAGCTGGAACCATGGCTACACCTTC. The full variable domain, completed using reference TRBV7-2 and TRBJ1-2, is GAGVSQSPSNKVTEKGKDVELRCDPISGHTALYWYRQSLGQGLEFLIYFQGNSAPDKSGLPSDRFSAERTGGSVSTLTIQRTQQEDSAVYLCASTPSWNHGYTFGSGTRLTVV.

The table lists this clonotype with a few counts. The gene calls are TRBV19 and TRBJ1-5; a weak D match, TRBD1 (5 bases). The V end was cut by 9 bases, the J end by 4 bases, with 25 bases between. Germline lookup yields CDR1 LNHDA and CDR2 SQIVND (reference sequence). CDR3 length: 17 amino acids. The CDR3 DNA is TGTGCCAGCAGTTTATCCCCGGGACTGATCCAAAATCAGCCCCAGCATTTT. It translates to CASSLSPGLIQNQPQHF.

This clonotype was detected only a few times. This sequence joins TRBV7-2 and TRBJ1-1, with 10 nucleotides matching TRBD1. Germline V gives CDR1 SGHTA, CDR2 FQGNSA. Trimming cost V 1 base and J 11 bases; bases outside gene matches: 7. The CDR3 has 14 amino acids. CDR3 sequence (DNA): TGTGCCAGCAGCTTAGACCCATTGACAGGGGGCGCTTTCTTT. Translating it yields CASSLDPLTGGAFF.

V is TRBV7-2 and J is TRBJ1-5; D unclear. Trimming took off 5 bases at V and 11 bases at J, with 19 bases between the two ends. This CDR3 has 14 residues. Germline CDR1 and CDR2: SGHTA and FQGNSA. DNA of the CDR3: TGTGCCAGCAGCCCCCAAGCGGGAGAGGAGACCCAGCATTTT. It is translated as CASSPQAGEETQHF.

The rearrangement links TRBV7-3 to TRBJ1-4; TRBD1 is a possible D gene (5 bases). Germline-derived CDR1 and CDR2 are SGHTA and FQGTGA. The ends were cut back, 4 bases at V and 6 bases at J, with 15 bases in the middle. CDR3 length equals 15 residues. CDR3 protein: CASSSPGTADEKLFF. CDR3 DNA sequence: TGTGCCAGCAGCTCGCCCGGGACGGCCGATGAAAAACTGTTTTTT. Full variable domain (missing parts from reference TRBV7-3 and TRBJ1-4): GAGVSQTPSNKVTEKGKYVELRCDPISGHTALYWYRQSLGQGPEFLIYFQGTGAADDSGLPNDRFFAVRPEGSVSTLKIQRTERGDSAVYLCASSSPGTADEKLFFGSGTQLSVL.

This clonotype was counted a few times. CDR3 loop: CASSDGRETQYF. CDR3 coding DNA: TGTGCCAGCAGTGACGGGAGAGAGACCCAGTACTTC. V is TRBV6-1 and J is TRBJ2-5, with D possibly TRBD2 on 6 matching bases. V was clipped by 3 bases and J by 4 bases, with 6 bases between them. Germline V gives CDR1 MNHNS, CDR2 SASEGT. This CDR3 has 12 residues.